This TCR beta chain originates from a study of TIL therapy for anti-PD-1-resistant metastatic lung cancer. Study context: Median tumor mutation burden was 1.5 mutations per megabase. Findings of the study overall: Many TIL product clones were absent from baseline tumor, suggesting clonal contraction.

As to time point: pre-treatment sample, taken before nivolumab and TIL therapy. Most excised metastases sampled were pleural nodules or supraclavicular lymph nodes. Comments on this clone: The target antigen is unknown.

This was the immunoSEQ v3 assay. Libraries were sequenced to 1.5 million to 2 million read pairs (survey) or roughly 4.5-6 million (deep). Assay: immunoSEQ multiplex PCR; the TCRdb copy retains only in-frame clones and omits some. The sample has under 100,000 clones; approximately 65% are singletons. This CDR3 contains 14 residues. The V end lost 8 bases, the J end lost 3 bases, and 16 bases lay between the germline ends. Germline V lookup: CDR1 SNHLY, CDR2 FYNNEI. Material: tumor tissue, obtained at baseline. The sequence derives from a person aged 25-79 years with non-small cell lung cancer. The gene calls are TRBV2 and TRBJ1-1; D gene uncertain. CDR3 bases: TGTGCCAGCGAATCTCTGGGCGGGGACACTGAAGCTTTCTTT. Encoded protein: CASESLGGDTEAFF.